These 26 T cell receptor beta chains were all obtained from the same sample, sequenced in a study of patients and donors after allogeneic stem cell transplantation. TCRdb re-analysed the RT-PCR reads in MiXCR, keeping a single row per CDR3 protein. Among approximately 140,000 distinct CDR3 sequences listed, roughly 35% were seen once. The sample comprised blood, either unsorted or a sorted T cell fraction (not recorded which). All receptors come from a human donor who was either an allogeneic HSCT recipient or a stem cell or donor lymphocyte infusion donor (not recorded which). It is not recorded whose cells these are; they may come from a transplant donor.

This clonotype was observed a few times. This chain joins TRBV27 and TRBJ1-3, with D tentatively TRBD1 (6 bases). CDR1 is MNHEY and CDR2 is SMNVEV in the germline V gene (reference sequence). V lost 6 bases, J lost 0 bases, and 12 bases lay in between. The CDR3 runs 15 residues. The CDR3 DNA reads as TGTGCCAGCAGACCGACAGGAAGCTCTGGAAACACCATATATTTT. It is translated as CASRPTGSSGNTIYF.

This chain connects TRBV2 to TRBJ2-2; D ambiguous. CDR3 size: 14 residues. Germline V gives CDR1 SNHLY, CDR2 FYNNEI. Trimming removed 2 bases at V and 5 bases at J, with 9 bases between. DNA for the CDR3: TGTGCCAGCAGTGAAACTATCCGGACCGGGGAGCTGTTTTTT. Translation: CASSETIRTGELFF.

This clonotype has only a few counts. CDR3 bases: TGTGCCAGCAGTCTGTATTCGACTGACGTGGAGCAGTACTTC. Amino acid sequence: CASSLYSTDVEQYF. This chain connects TRBV12-3 or TRBV12-4 to TRBJ2-7, with D hard to call. The CDR3 totals 14 residues. V gave up 5 bases and J gave up 7 bases, with 18 bases separating them.

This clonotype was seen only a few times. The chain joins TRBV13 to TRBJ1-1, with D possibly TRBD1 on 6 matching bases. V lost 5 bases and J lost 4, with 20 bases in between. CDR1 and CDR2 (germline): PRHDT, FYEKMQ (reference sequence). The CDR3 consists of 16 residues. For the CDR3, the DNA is TGTGCCAGCAGCACTTACGGGGGGGGCGATGGCACTGAAGCTTTCTTT. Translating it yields CASSTYGGGDGTEAFF.

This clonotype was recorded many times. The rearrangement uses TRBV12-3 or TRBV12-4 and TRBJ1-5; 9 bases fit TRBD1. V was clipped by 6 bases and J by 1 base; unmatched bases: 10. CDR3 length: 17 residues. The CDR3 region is CASRIRDRVGSNQPQHF. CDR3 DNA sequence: TGTGCCAGCAGAATCCGGGACAGGGTGGGGAGCAATCAGCCCCAGCATTTT.

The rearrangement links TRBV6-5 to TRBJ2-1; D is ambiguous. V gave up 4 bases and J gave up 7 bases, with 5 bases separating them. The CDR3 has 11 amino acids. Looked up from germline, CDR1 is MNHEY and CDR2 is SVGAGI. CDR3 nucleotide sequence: TGTGCCAGCAGTTCCCGTAATGAGCAGTTCTTC. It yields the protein CASSSRNEQFF.

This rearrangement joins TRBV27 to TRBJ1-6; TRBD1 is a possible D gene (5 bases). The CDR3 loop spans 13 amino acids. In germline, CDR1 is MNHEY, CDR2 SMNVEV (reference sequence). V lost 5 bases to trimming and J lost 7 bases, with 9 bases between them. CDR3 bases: TGTGCCAGCAGTCGAGCAGGGAATTCACCCCTCCACTTT. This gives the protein CASSRAGNSPLHF.

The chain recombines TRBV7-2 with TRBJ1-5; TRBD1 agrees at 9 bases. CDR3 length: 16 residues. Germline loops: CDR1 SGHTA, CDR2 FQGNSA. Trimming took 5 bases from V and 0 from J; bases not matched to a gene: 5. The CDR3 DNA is TGTGCCAGCAGCAAACAGGGGGCCGCTAGCAATCAGCCCCAGCATTTT. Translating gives CASSKQGAASNQPQHF.

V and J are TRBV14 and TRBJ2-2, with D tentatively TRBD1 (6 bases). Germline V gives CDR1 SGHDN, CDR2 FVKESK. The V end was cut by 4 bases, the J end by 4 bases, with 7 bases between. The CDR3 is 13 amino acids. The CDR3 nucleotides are TGTGCCAGCAGCCTCAGGGGCACCGGGGAGCTGTTTTTT. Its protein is CASSLRGTGELFF.

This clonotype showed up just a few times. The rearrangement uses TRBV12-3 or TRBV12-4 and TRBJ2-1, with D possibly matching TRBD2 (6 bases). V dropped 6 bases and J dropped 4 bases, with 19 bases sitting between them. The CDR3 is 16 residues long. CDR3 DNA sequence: TGTGCCAGCAGACCCGCCGGGGGTCCCGGGTACAATGAGCAGTTCTTC. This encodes CASRPAGGPGYNEQFF.

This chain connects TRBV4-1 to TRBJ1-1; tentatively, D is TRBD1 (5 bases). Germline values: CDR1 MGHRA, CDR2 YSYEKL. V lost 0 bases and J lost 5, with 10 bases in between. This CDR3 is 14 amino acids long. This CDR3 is CASSQDLGRTEAFF. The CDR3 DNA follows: TGCGCCAGCAGCCAAGATCTGGGGCGGACTGAAGCTTTCTTT.

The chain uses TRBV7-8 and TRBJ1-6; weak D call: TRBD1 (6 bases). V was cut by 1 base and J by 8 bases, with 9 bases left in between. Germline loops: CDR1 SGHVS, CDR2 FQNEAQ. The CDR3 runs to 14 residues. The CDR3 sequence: CASSLGGGHSPLHF. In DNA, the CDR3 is TGTGCCAGCAGCTTAGGTGGGGGCCATTCACCCCTCCACTTT.

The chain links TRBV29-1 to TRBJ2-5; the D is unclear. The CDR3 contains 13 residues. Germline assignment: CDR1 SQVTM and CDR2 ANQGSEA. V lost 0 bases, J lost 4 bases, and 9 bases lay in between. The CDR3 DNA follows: TGCAGCGTTGAAGATAGGTCCGGAGAGACCCAGTACTTC. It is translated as CSVEDRSGETQYF.

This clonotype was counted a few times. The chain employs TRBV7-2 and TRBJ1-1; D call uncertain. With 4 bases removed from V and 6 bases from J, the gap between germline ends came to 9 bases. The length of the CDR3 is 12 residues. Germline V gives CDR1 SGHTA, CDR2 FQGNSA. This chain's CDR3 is CASSSPSPEAFF. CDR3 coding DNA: TGTGCCAGCAGCTCACCGAGCCCTGAAGCTTTCTTT. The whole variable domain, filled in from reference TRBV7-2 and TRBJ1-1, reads GAGVSQSPSNKVTEKGKDVELRCDPISGHTALYWYRQSLGQGLEFLIYFQGNSAPDKSGLPSDRFSAERTGGSVSTLTIQRTQQEDSAVYLCASSSPSPEAFFGQGTRLTVV.

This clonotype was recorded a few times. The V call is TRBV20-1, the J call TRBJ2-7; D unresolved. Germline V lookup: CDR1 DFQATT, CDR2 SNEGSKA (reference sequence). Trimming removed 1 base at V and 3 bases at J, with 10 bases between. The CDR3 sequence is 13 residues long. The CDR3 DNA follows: TGCAGTGCTAGAGGCACAGAGTACTACGAGCAGTACGTC. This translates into CSARGTEYYEQYV.

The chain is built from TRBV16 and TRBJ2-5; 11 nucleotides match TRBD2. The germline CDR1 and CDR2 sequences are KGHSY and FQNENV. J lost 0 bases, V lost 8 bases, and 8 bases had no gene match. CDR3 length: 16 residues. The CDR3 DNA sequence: TGTGCCAGCGACCATCCGGGACTAGCGGACCAAGAGACCCAGTACTTC. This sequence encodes CASDHPGLADQETQYF.

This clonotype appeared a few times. The CDR3 loop is CASSFRTDTQYF. CDR3 sequence (DNA): TGTGCCAGCAGCTTTAGGACAGATACGCAGTATTTT. V and J are TRBV12-3 or TRBV12-4 and TRBJ2-3; D gene uncertain. The CDR3 totals 12 residues. V was cut by 6 bases and J by 3 bases, with 7 bases left in between.

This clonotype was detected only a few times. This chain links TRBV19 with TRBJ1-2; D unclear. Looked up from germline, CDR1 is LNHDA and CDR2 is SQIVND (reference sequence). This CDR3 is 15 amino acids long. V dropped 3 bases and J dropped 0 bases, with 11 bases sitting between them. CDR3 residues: CASSMRPRTNYGYTF. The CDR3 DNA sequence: TGTGCCAGTAGTATGCGTCCTCGGACTAACTATGGCTACACCTTC. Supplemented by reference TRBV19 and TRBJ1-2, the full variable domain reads DGGITQSPKYLFRKEGQNVTLSCEQNLNHDAMYWYRQDPGQGLRLIYYSQIVNDFQKGDIAEGYSVSREKKESFPLTVTSAQKNPTAFYLCASSMRPRTNYGYTFGSGTRLTVV.

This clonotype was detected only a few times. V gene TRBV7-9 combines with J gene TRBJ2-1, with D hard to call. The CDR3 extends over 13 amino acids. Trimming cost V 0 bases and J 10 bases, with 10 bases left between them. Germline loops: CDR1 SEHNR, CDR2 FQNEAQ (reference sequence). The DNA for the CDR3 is TGTGCCAGCAGCTTAGCCCACTCGGCCGAGCAGTTCTTC. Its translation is CASSLAHSAEQFF.

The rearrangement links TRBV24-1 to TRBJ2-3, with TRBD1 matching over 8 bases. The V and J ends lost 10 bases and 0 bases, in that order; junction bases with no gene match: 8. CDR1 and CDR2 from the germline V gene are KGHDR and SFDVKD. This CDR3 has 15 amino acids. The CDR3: CATLATGASTDTQYF. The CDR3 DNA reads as TGTGCCACGCTTGCGACAGGGGCTAGCACAGATACGCAGTATTTT.

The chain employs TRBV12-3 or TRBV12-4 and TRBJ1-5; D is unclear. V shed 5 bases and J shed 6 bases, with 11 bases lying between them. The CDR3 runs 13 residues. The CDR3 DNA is TGTGCCAGCAGTACCTCCTTGGTTCAGCCCCAGCATTTT. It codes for CASSTSLVQPQHF.

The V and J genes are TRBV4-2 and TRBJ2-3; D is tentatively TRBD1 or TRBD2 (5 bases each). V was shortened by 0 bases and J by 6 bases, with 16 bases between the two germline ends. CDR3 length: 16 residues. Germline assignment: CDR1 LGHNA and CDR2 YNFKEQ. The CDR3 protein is CASSQDSETTGDTQYF. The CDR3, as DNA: TGTGCCAGCAGCCAAGATTCCGAGACTACAGGTGATACGCAGTATTTT.

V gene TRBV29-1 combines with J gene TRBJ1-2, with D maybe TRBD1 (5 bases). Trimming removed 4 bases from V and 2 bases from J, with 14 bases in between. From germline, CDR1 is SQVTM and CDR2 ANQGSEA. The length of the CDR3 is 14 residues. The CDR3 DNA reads TGCAGCGTTGCGGTGGGGGACGGCAACTATGGCTACACCTTC. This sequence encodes CSVAVGDGNYGYTF.

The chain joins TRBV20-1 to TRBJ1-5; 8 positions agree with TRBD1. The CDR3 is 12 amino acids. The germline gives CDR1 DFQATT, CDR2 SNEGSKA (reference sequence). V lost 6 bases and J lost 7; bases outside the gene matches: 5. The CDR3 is CSAGQGLQPQHF. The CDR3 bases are TGCAGTGCCGGACAGGGCCTACAGCCCCAGCATTTT.

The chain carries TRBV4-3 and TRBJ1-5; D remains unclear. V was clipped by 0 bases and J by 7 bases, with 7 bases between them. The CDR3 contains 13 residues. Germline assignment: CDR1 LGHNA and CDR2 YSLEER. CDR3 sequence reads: CASSQDPRQPQHF. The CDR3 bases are TGCGCCAGCAGCCAAGATCCCCGCCAGCCCCAGCATTTT.

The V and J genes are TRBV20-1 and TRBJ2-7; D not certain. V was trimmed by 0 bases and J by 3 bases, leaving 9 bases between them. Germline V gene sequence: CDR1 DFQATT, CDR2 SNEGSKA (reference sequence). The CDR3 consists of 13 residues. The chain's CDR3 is CSARDPSRYEQYF. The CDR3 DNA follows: TGCAGTGCTAGAGACCCCAGCCGCTACGAGCAGTACTTC.